The 5 T cell receptor beta chains listed next were all sequenced from one sample in a study of lung T cells in sarcoidosis with Löfgren's syndrome. TCRdb reprocessed the reads with MiXCR, giving one entry per CDR3 protein. The table lists 50,000 to 65,000 distinct CDR3 sequences, roughly 20% of them singletons. The source material was CD4+ T cells from PBMCs. The origin of the receptors is a human donor with sarcoidosis (Löfgren's syndrome or another form), or a control subject (not recorded which).

This chain connects TRBV6-1 to TRBJ2-2; 7 bases are shared with TRBD1. There are 15 residues in the CDR3. The germline CDR1 and CDR2 sequences are MNHNS and SASEGT. In DNA form, the CDR3 reads TGTACCATCAGTGGATGGACAGGGAACACCGGGGAGCTGTTTTTT. Amino acids: CTISGWTGNTGELFF.

Points on this clonotype: Being one base from a much bigger clone, this may be a read error. The rearrangement joins TRBV27 to TRBJ1-6, with 7 bases fitting TRBD1. The CDR3 loop spans 13 amino acids. Germline V gives CDR1 MNHEY, CDR2 SMNVEV (reference sequence). CDR3 nucleotide sequence: TGTGCCAGCAGTTTGACAGGGAATTCACCCCTCCGCTTT. Protein product: CASSLTGNSPLRF.

J is TRBJ1-1 and V is TRBV2; possible D gene TRBD1, 5 bases. V lost 5 bases and J lost 1, with 11 bases in between. The CDR3 extends over 14 amino acids. Germline V CDR1 and CDR2: SNHLY, FYNNEI. CDR3 loop: CASSSGRTNTEAFF. For the CDR3, the DNA is TGTGCCAGCAGTTCGGGACGGACGAACACTGAAGCTTTCTTT.

This clonotype showed up many times. This chain joins TRBV2 and TRBJ1-4, with D perhaps TRBD1 (6 bases). Germline V gives CDR1 SNHLY, CDR2 FYNNEI. With 6 bases removed from V and 8 bases from J, the gap between germline ends came to 10 bases. The CDR3 has 12 amino acids. The CDR3 region is CASRQGWEKLFF. In DNA, the CDR3 is TGTGCCAGCAGACAGGGTTGGGAAAAACTGTTTTTT.

This clonotype was seen ten or more times. The rearrangement joins TRBV7-2 to TRBJ1-6; 7 bases map to TRBD1. With 5 bases clipped from V and 8 bases from J, the junction kept 6 bases outside the gene matches. This CDR3 has 14 residues. Germline V gene lookup returns CDR1 SGHTA and CDR2 FQGNSA. The CDR3 reads CASSPDRQYSPLHF. In DNA, the CDR3 is TGTGCCAGCAGCCCGGACAGGCAATATTCACCCCTCCACTTT.